The 32 T cell receptor beta chains below were found in one sample sequenced in a study of early T cells in non-severe SARS-CoV-2 infection. Using its own MiXCR run on the 5' RACE reads, TCRdb lists one record per CDR3 protein. The sample has around 77,000 distinct CDR3 sequences; about 5% are singletons. The source was whole blood, collected at baseline. The receptors were sampled from an adult who was a healthcare worker with PCR-confirmed SARS-CoV-2 infection or an uninfected control (not recorded which).

In its sample, this clonotype was seen a few times. The genes are TRBV7-9 and TRBJ2-3; possibly TRBD2 for D (5 bases). V lost 4 bases and J lost 2, with 13 bases in between. Germline values: CDR1 SEHNR, CDR2 FQNEAQ (reference sequence). CDR3 length equals 15 residues. The CDR3 coding sequence is TGTGCCAGCAGCTCCTTAGCGTCCTTCACAGATACGCAGTATTTT. It encodes CASSSLASFTDTQYF.

This clonotype was observed a few times. The chain is built from TRBV3-1 and TRBJ1-5; D is undetermined. Per the germline V gene, CDR1 is LGHDT and CDR2 is YNNKEL (reference sequence). Trimming shortened V by 6 bases and J by 0 bases, and 9 bases separated the two germline ends. CDR3 size: 14 residues. The CDR3 DNA is TGTGCCAGCAGTCGCCTGGTTAGCAATCAGCCCCAGCATTTT. Its translation: CASSRLVSNQPQHF.

This clonotype appeared many times. The rearrangement links TRBV29-1 to TRBJ2-6; D possibly corresponds to TRBD1 (6 bases). V lost 2 bases, J lost 0 bases, and 11 bases lay in between. The CDR3 sequence is 16 residues long. Germline V lookup: CDR1 SQVTM, CDR2 ANQGSEA. The CDR3 DNA reads TGCAGCGTTGAAAGGGACACCGACTCTGGGGCCAACGTCCTGACTTTC. It is translated as CSVERDTDSGANVLTF.

This clonotype was found many times. The V call is TRBV6-5, the J call TRBJ2-7; perhaps TRBD2 as D (5 bases). V was trimmed by 2 bases and J by 3 bases, leaving 8 bases between them. The germline gives CDR1 MNHEY, CDR2 SVGAGI. This CDR3 is 13 amino acids long. In DNA form, the CDR3 reads TGTGCCAGCAGTTACGTTGCGGGCTACGAGCAGTACTTC. Translated, it gives CASSYVAGYEQYF.

About this clonotype: Since a much larger clone is just one base distant, this may be a read error. The chain joins TRBV20-1 to TRBJ2-2; a possible D gene is TRBD1 (5 bases). Trimming took 3 bases from V and 6 from J, leaving 17 bases between them. The germline CDR1 and CDR2 sequences are DFQATT and SNEGSKA (reference sequence). The CDR3 sequence is 15 residues long. The CDR3 sequence is CSASSGLKGAGELFF. As DNA, the CDR3 is TGCAGTGCTAGTTCAGGGCTGAAAGGGGCCGGGGAGCTGTTTTTT.

This clonotype was counted many times. The J gene is TRBJ2-7, the V gene TRBV5-5; D possibly uses TRBD1 or TRBD2 (6 bases each). Trimming pared 8 bases from V and 3 bases from J, leaving 12 bases between. Germline V gene lookup returns CDR1 SGHKS and CDR2 YYEKEE (reference sequence). The CDR3 sequence is 12 residues long. CDR3 protein: CASEGGGYEQYF. CDR3 in DNA: TGTGCCAGTGAGGGGGGCGGCTACGAGCAGTACTTC.

This clonotype was counted between two and nine times. The V gene is TRBV20-1, the J gene TRBJ1-4; possibly TRBD1 for D (5 bases). The CDR3 spans 13 residues. From germline, CDR1 is DFQATT and CDR2 SNEGSKA (reference sequence). Trimming pared 1 base from V and 7 bases from J, leaving 10 bases between. The CDR3 coding sequence is TGCAGTGCTAGAGGGGGCGCAGGTGAAAAACTGTTTTTT. This gives the protein CSARGGAGEKLFF.

This clonotype was picked up a small number of times. The rearrangement joins TRBV5-6 to TRBJ2-5; no clear D gene. Deletions cut 0 bases from V and 5 bases from J, with 17 bases between. CDR1 and CDR2 (germline): SGHDT, YYEEEE. The CDR3 length is 16 residues. CDR3 protein: CASSLDFIMETETQYF. The DNA for the CDR3 is TGTGCCAGCAGCTTGGATTTTATTATGGAAACGGAGACCCAGTACTTC.

At least ten counts were recorded for this clonotype. The chain couples TRBV7-6 to TRBJ2-1; TRBD1 might be the D (5 bases). V was clipped by 3 bases and J by 8 bases, with 17 bases between them. Germline V gene data show CDR1 as SGHVS and CDR2 as FNYEAQ. The CDR3 is 15 residues long. The DNA of the CDR3 is TGTGCCAGCAGCTTCGCCGACAGCCTATGGGATGAGCAGTTCTTC. The encoded protein is CASSFADSLWDEQFF.

This clonotype was counted a few times. An end of the junction does not agree with germline; a read error may underlie this. The V and J genes are TRBV25-1 and TRBJ2-7; 8 nucleotides agree with TRBD1. Looked up from germline, CDR1 is MGHDK and CDR2 is SYGVNS. The CDR3 has 11 amino acids. DNA of the CDR3: TGTGCCAGCAGTCCTGGACAGGGTATCAACTTC. It specifies CASSPGQGINF.

The chain is built from TRBV19 and TRBJ2-7, with 9 nucleotides matching TRBD2. Germline V CDR1 and CDR2: LNHDA, SQIVND (reference sequence). This CDR3 spans 15 amino acids. The trim removed 3 bases at V and 2 bases at J, leaving 5 bases unmatched. CDR3 nucleotides: TGTGCCAGTAGTATTGAGGCGGGAGGGGCCTACGAGCAGTACTTC. This encodes CASSIEAGGAYEQYF.

This clonotype has more than one count but fewer than ten. The rearrangement joins TRBV6-2 or TRBV6-3 to TRBJ2-4; the D is unclear. The CDR3 runs 15 residues. V was clipped by 5 bases and J by 0 bases, with 11 bases between them. Germline V gene sequence: CDR1 MNHEY, CDR2 SVGEGT. The DNA of the CDR3 is TGTGCCAGCAGTCACAGCTTTCTAGCCAAAAACATTCAGTACTTC. It is translated as CASSHSFLAKNIQYF.

This clonotype occurred many times. The DNA for the CDR3 is TGTGCCAGTAGTGTTCGACAGGGATGGGAGCAGTACTTC. It yields the protein CASSVRQGWEQYF. The chain employs TRBV19 and TRBJ2-7; TRBD1 agrees at 7 bases. CDR3 length equals 13 residues. Unmatched junction bases numbered 8, after V lost 5 bases and J lost 7 bases. Germline V lookup: CDR1 LNHDA, CDR2 SQIVND (reference sequence).

The chain recombines TRBV7-8 with TRBJ2-1; D gene unclear. The germline gives CDR1 SGHVS, CDR2 FQNEAQ. This CDR3 region has 14 residues. V lost 1 base to trimming and J lost 5 bases, with 9 bases between them. The CDR3 spells CASSLVLVHNEQFF. The CDR3 DNA sequence: TGTGCCAGCAGCTTAGTACTCGTACACAATGAGCAGTTCTTC.

Concerning this clonotype itself: Compared with germline, one end of the junction differs, possibly owing to a read error. The chain carries TRBV2 and TRBJ2-3, with D possibly matching TRBD1 (6 bases). This CDR3 spans 14 amino acids. Germline V lookup: CDR1 SNHLY, CDR2 FYNNEI. CDR3 residues: CASDDRTNTDTEYF. In DNA, the CDR3 is TGTGCCAGCGATGACAGGACCAACACAGATACGGAGTATTTT.

This chain uses TRBV7-8 with TRBJ2-3, with D tentatively TRBD1 or TRBD2 (5 bases each). The germline V gene encodes CDR1 SGHVS and CDR2 FQNEAQ. The CDR3 runs 15 residues. Trimming cost V 5 bases and J 2 bases, with 14 bases left between them. The DNA of the CDR3 is TGTGCCAGCAGCCAAACGGGGCTAAACACAGATACGCAGTATTTT. Translating it yields CASSQTGLNTDTQYF.

This clonotype was seen many times. This chain uses TRBV11-3 with TRBJ2-1; the D call may be TRBD1 or TRBD2 (5 bases each). Germline V gene sequence: CDR1 SGHNT, CDR2 YENEEA. Trimming removed 0 bases at V and 2 bases at J, with 14 bases between. CDR3 length: 17 residues. This CDR3 is CASSLDLGERAYNEQFF. The CDR3 coding sequence is TGTGCCAGCAGCTTAGATCTGGGGGAAAGAGCCTACAATGAGCAGTTCTTC. The full variable domain, with the rest looked up from reference TRBV11-3 and TRBJ2-1, is EAGVVQSPRYKIIEKKQPVAFWCNPISGHNTLYWYLQNLGQGPELLIRYENEEAVDDSQLPKDRFSAERLKGVDSTLKIQPAELGDSAVYLCASSLDLGERAYNEQFFGPGTRLTVL.

This clonotype was picked up a small number of times. CDR3 coding DNA: TGTGCCAGCAGTTTAACGGGGACAGGGCCCTACGAGCAGTACTTC. Residues: CASSLTGTGPYEQYF. This chain connects TRBV27 to TRBJ2-7, with 9 nucleotides matching TRBD1. Germline assignment: CDR1 MNHEY and CDR2 SMNVEV (reference sequence). V trimming: 2 bases; J trimming: 2 bases; junction bases outside the gene matches: 4. CDR3 size: 15 residues.

This clonotype was counted ten times or more. J is TRBJ2-1 and V is TRBV6-5; 9 nucleotides match TRBD1. The V and J ends lost 4 bases and 6 bases, in that order; junction bases with no gene match: 16. Germline values: CDR1 MNHEY, CDR2 SVGAGI. CDR3 length: 18 residues. The CDR3 nucleotides are TGTGCCAGCAGTTCGGGACAGGGTCCATCGGGGATGGGCAATGAGCAGTTCTTC. Amino acids: CASSSGQGPSGMGNEQFF.

The V gene is TRBV5-1, the J gene TRBJ1-1, with D unresolved. The CDR3 extends over 14 amino acids. V was clipped by 7 bases and J by 0 bases, with 13 bases between them. Germline CDR1 is SGHRS and CDR2 is YFSETQ. CDR3 nucleotides: TGCGCCAGCCAATGGGAACAGATGAACACTGAAGCTTTCTTT. Protein: CASQWEQMNTEAFF.

The chain recombines TRBV6-5 with TRBJ2-1; D gene uncertain. The germline V gene encodes CDR1 MNHEY and CDR2 SVGAGI. The length of the CDR3 is 15 residues. The V end was cut by 6 bases, the J end by 0 bases, with 12 bases between. The CDR3 spells CASSAETLSYNEQFF. CDR3 in DNA: TGTGCCAGCAGCGCGGAGACCCTCTCCTACAATGAGCAGTTCTTC.

This clonotype was observed at least ten times. The V gene is TRBV29-1, the J gene TRBJ2-1; the D gene is possibly TRBD2 (5 bases). Germline V lookup: CDR1 SQVTM, CDR2 ANQGSEA. This CDR3 spans 15 amino acids. V dropped 3 bases and J dropped 1 base, with 13 bases sitting between them. The CDR3: CSVELGLVSYNEQFF. CDR3 nucleotides: TGCAGCGTTGAGTTAGGACTCGTATCCTACAATGAGCAGTTCTTC.

V is TRBV2 and J is TRBJ1-2, with 8 bases aligning to TRBD1. CDR1 SNHLY and CDR2 FYNNEI come from the germline V gene. The CDR3 has 13 amino acids. V was clipped by 9 bases and J by 4 bases; unmatched bases: 7. The CDR3 region is CARRTGRSYGYTF. In nucleotides, the CDR3 is TGTGCCAGAAGGACAGGGAGATCCTATGGCTACACCTTC.

This clonotype was counted many times. The V gene is TRBV27, the J gene TRBJ2-2; perhaps TRBD1 as D (6 bases). Trimming shortened V by 3 bases and J by 0 bases, and 11 bases separated the two germline ends. The CDR3 has 16 amino acids. Germline V lookup: CDR1 MNHEY, CDR2 SMNVEV (reference sequence). CDR3 coding DNA: TGTGCCAGCAGTTTCAGGGGTGTCCCGAACACCGGGGAGCTGTTTTTT. Translating it yields CASSFRGVPNTGELFF.

This clonotype was counted ten times or more. CDR3 nucleotides: TGCAGTGCTAGAGCCGCGAACTCCTACAATGAGCAGTTCTTC. Its protein product is CSARAANSYNEQFF. The J gene is TRBJ2-1, the V gene TRBV20-1; no firm D call. V was cut by 1 base and J by 0 bases, with 7 bases left in between. The CDR3 has 14 residues. Germline CDR1 and CDR2: DFQATT and SNEGSKA (reference sequence).

In this sample, this clonotype turned up many times. The rearrangement links TRBV9 to TRBJ1-4, with D tentatively TRBD1 (6 bases). CDR3 length: 15 residues. The ends were cut back, 0 bases at V and 5 bases at J, with 11 bases in the middle. Germline lookup yields CDR1 SGDLS and CDR2 YYNGEE. CDR3 DNA sequence: TGTGCCAGCAGCGTAGGTCCAGGGGCAAATGAAAAACTGTTTTTT. This codes for CASSVGPGANEKLFF.

This clonotype was counted ten times or more. V and J are TRBV29-1 and TRBJ1-2; D gene unclear. Trimming pared 7 bases from V and 7 bases from J, leaving 16 bases between. Germline lookup yields CDR1 SQVTM and CDR2 ANQGSEA. The CDR3 extends over 12 amino acids. CDR3 amino acids: CSAVLVERGYTF. The CDR3 DNA is TGCAGCGCCGTGCTCGTGGAACGTGGCTACACCTTC.

This clonotype came up many times. The CDR3 region has the DNA TGCGCCAGCAGCAATTCGAGTTACACCGGGGAGCTGTTTTTT. Translation: CASSNSSYTGELFF. The chain uses TRBV5-1 and TRBJ2-2; D is uncertain. This CDR3 has 14 amino acids. Trimming stripped 4 bases from V and 3 bases from J, with 10 bases between. Germline CDR1 is SGHRS and CDR2 is YFSETQ.

This clonotype showed up many times. The chain combines TRBV20-1 with TRBJ2-1; 9 positions agree with TRBD2. J was trimmed by 5 bases and V by 1 base; bases with no gene match: 12. Germline values: CDR1 DFQATT, CDR2 SNEGSKA (reference sequence). CDR3 size: 17 residues. This chain's CDR3 is CSARVLAGYLRNNEQFF. The DNA for the CDR3 is TGCAGTGCTAGAGTTCTAGCGGGATATCTAAGGAACAATGAGCAGTTCTTC.

This clonotype was seen many times. V is TRBV27 and J is TRBJ2-5; 9 nucleotides line up with TRBD1. V lost 5 bases, J lost 5 bases, and 6 bases stayed unmatched. The CDR3 is 14 amino acids. Per germline, CDR1 MNHEY and CDR2 SMNVEV (reference sequence). The CDR3 region is CASSPGQGMETQYF. The CDR3 DNA sequence: TGTGCCAGCAGTCCGGGACAGGGAATGGAGACCCAGTACTTC.

This clonotype was recorded at least ten times. The chain couples TRBV7-9 to TRBJ2-3; D not resolved. Germline V lookup: CDR1 SEHNR, CDR2 FQNEAQ (reference sequence). V shed 5 bases and J shed 4 bases, with 19 bases lying between them. CDR3 length: 16 residues. The CDR3 coding sequence is TGTGCCAGCAGCCCCCCGGCTCCCGTCGAGGCAGATACGCAGTATTTT. Its translation is CASSPPAPVEADTQYF.

This clonotype was detected many times. This sequence joins TRBV7-6 and TRBJ2-1; no reliable D call. V was trimmed by 5 bases and J by 7 bases, leaving 15 bases between them. The CDR3 length is 14 residues. Germline CDR1 is SGHVS and CDR2 is FNYEAQ. CDR3 in DNA: TGTGCCAGCAGCCCGCGCCTTAGTTTGAATGAGCAGTTCTTC. Protein product: CASSPRLSLNEQFF.